The 24 T cell receptor beta chains given below trace back to one sample, sequenced in a study of shared clonotypes between healthy human individuals (dated by TCRdb to 2020 to 2021). The library came from the immunoSEQ multiplex PCR assay. Sourced from immuneACCESS, this table was stored by TCRdb with only in-frame sequences that have V and J called. A share of the clones is absent; for the studies checked, an unresolved V gene accounts for under half, and the remainder has no known explanation. The sample table lists about 2,500,000 clones, about 92% of them with a count of one. The biggest ten clones account for over 0.12% of the sample. What was sequenced was naive CD4+ T cells sorted from blood. This sample's cell subset or site label indicates: CD45RA+ positively selected. These receptors were collected from a man younger than 30 in good health.

The chain recombines TRBV5-4 with TRBJ2-7, with TRBD1 identical over 8 bases. CDR1 is SGHNT, CDR2 YYREEE, per germline (reference sequence). CDR3 length: 15 residues. V lost 2 bases to trimming and J lost 4 bases; unmatched junction nucleotides: 8. The CDR3 region has the DNA TGTGCCAGCAGCTTTCTGGGACAGGCCGATTACGAGCAGTACTTC. Amino acid sequence: CASSFLGQADYEQYF.

This clone was seen only a few times. The chain employs TRBV7-2 and TRBJ2-1; maybe TRBD2 (6 bases). The CDR3 sequence is 16 residues long. The ends were cut back, 0 bases at V and 4 bases at J, with 13 bases in the middle. The V gene's germline CDR1 is SGHTA and CDR2 FQGNSA. CDR3 amino acids: CASSLAFGTSYNEQFF. CDR3 sequence (DNA): TGTGCCAGCAGCTTAGCGTTTGGGACTTCGTACAATGAGCAGTTCTTC.

Regarding this clone: Other DNA sequences in this sample translate to the same CDR3. The rearrangement links TRBV2 to TRBJ1-2, with D perhaps matching TRBD1 (5 bases). The CDR3 is 13 amino acids. With 1 base removed from V and 5 bases from J, the gap between germline ends came to 8 bases. Germline CDR1 and CDR2: SNHLY and FYNNEI. CDR3 in DNA: TGTGCCAGCAGTGAAGGGTCAGGGTATGGCTACACCTTC. Amino acid sequence: CASSEGSGYGYTF.

The gene calls are TRBV6-5 and TRBJ2-7; 7 bases fit TRBD2. This CDR3 spans 15 amino acids. Trimming cost V 6 bases and J 0 bases; bases outside gene matches: 8. Germline CDR1 is MNHEY and CDR2 is SVGAGI. CDR3 loop: CASRKQASGSYEQYF. The CDR3 DNA is TGTGCCAGCAGGAAGCAGGCTAGCGGCTCCTACGAGCAGTACTTC.

The chain employs TRBV2 and TRBJ2-1; no firm D call. V was pared by 3 bases and J by 5 bases, with 14 bases between. This CDR3 is built from 15 residues. Germline values: CDR1 SNHLY, CDR2 FYNNEI. The CDR3 region has the DNA TGTGCCAGCAGTGAGATTGGGCAACAAAACAATGAGCAGTTCTTC. Residues: CASSEIGQQNNEQFF.

V is TRBV9 and J is TRBJ1-6, with 7 positions matching TRBD1. V gave up 0 bases and J gave up 7 bases; unmatched junction bases: 4. The CDR3 is made up of 15 amino acids. The germline V gene encodes CDR1 SGDLS and CDR2 YYNGEE. The chain's CDR3 is CASSVEAGGNSPLHF. The CDR3 nucleotides are TGTGCCAGCAGCGTAGAGGCAGGGGGGAATTCACCCCTCCACTTT.

The chain carries TRBV6-5 and TRBJ1-1, with D unresolved. Trimming cost V 6 bases and J 8 bases, with 16 bases left between them. The CDR3 totals 13 residues. Germline CDR1 MNHEY, CDR2 SVGAGI. CDR3 region: CASSLTLQSEAFF. CDR3 coding DNA: TGTGCCAGCAGCCTTACCTTACAGAGCGAAGCTTTCTTT.

Only one count was recorded for this clone. The rearrangement links TRBV19 to TRBJ1-5; TRBD1 matches 10 bases. The CDR3 is made up of 16 amino acids. Germline CDR1 is LNHDA and CDR2 is SQIVND (reference sequence). The V segment lost 9 bases and the J segment 3 bases; nucleotides outside the gene matches: 11. CDR3 in DNA: TGTGCCAGGAGATCAACCGGACAGGGGGACAATCAGCCCCAGCATTTT. As protein: CARRSTGQGDNQPQHF.

The chain has TRBV28 and TRBJ2-7; D is unclear. Trimming took off 3 bases at V and 7 bases at J, with 16 bases between the two ends. CDR1 and CDR2 from the germline V gene are MDHEN and SYDVKM. CDR3 length: 14 residues. For the CDR3, the DNA is TGTGCCAGCAGTTTCCTCGGCCCCAACCGTGAGCAGTACTTC. Its translation: CASSFLGPNREQYF.

With respect to this clone: Because the CDR3 is missing its conserved closing phenylalanine or tryptophan, this is likely a read error. V gene TRBV27 combines with J gene TRBJ1-5; D ambiguous. Trimming took off 1 base at V and 4 bases at J, with 8 bases between the two ends. Germline CDR1 reads MNHEY; CDR2 reads SMNVEV (reference sequence). The CDR3 is made up of 14 amino acids. The CDR3: CASSLYSGNQPQHL. DNA for the CDR3: TGTGCCAGCAGTTTATACAGTGGAAATCAGCCCCAGCATCTT.

This chain uses TRBV6-1 with TRBJ2-2; perhaps TRBD1 as D (5 bases). CDR3 length: 12 residues. V lost 8 bases and J 5 bases, leaving 9 bases between the germline ends. Germline assignment: CDR1 MNHNS and CDR2 SASEGT. This chain's CDR3 is CASQGRTGELFF. CDR3 bases: TGTGCCAGCCAGGGAAGAACCGGGGAGCTGTTTTTT.

V and J are TRBV28 and TRBJ1-2, with 10 bases that match TRBD1. The V gene's germline CDR1 is MDHEN and CDR2 SYDVKM. The CDR3 has 15 amino acids. Trimming at V came to 3 bases and at J to 1 base, leaving 2 bases not matched to a gene. DNA for the CDR3: TGTGCCAGCAGTTTTGGGGACAGGGGTAACTATGGCTACACCTTC. It is translated as CASSFGDRGNYGYTF.

The chain is built from TRBV28 and TRBJ1-6; no definite D call. CDR3 length: 15 amino acids. Germline loops: CDR1 MDHEN, CDR2 SYDVKM. Trimming took off 8 bases at V and 7 bases at J, with 18 bases between the two ends. This CDR3 reads CASRTHRALNSPLHF. DNA for the CDR3: TGTGCCAGCCGGACTCATAGGGCCCTGAATTCACCCCTCCACTTT. Combining the CDR3 with reference TRBV28 and TRBJ1-6 gives the whole variable domain DVKVTQSSRYLVKRTGEKVFLECVQDMDHENMFWYRQDPGLGLRLIYFSYDVKMKEKGDIPEGYSVSREKKERFSLILESASTNQTSMYLCASRTHRALNSPLHFGNGTRLTVT.

V gene TRBV9 combines with J gene TRBJ1-1, with D unresolved. The length of the CDR3 is 15 residues. V dropped 3 bases and J dropped 0 bases, with 12 bases sitting between them. Germline lookup yields CDR1 SGDLS and CDR2 YYNGEE. In nucleotides, the CDR3 is TGTGCCAGCAGCGCCGCCAGCCAGATGAACACTGAAGCTTTCTTT. This encodes CASSAASQMNTEAFF.

This chain links TRBV19 with TRBJ1-2, with 8 bases aligning to TRBD1. J gave up 8 bases and V 7 bases, and 9 bases lay outside the gene matches. This CDR3 comprises 13 residues. The germline gives CDR1 LNHDA, CDR2 SQIVND (reference sequence). The CDR3 coding sequence is TGTGCCAGTACCAAGACAGGGGTGTTGGGCTACACCTTC. Amino acids: CASTKTGVLGYTF.

The gene calls are TRBV7-2 and TRBJ2-7, with 10 bases that match TRBD2. Trimming removed 5 bases from V and 2 bases from J; junction bases left unmatched: 9. The germline gives CDR1 SGHTA, CDR2 FQGNSA. This CDR3 has 16 amino acids. CDR3 region: CASSVQTSGSTYEQYF. The CDR3 DNA reads as TGTGCCAGCAGCGTACAGACTAGCGGGTCTACCTACGAGCAGTACTTC.

The genes are TRBV10-3 and TRBJ2-1; 9 bases align to TRBD2. The CDR3 length is 15 residues. The V gene end was trimmed by 6 bases and the J gene end by 6 bases; junction bases not matched to a gene: 9. Germline V gene data show CDR1 as ENHRY and CDR2 as SYGVKD. CDR3 loop: CAIRSLAGGGNEQFF. The CDR3 nucleotides read TGTGCCATCAGAAGTTTGGCGGGAGGGGGCAATGAGCAGTTCTTC.

The J gene is TRBJ1-3, the V gene TRBV27; 8 bases fit TRBD1. The CDR3 length is 14 residues. CDR1 is MNHEY and CDR2 is SMNVEV in the germline V gene (reference sequence). V lost 5 bases and J lost 0; bases outside the gene matches: 0. The CDR3 region is CASSTGGSGNTIYF. The CDR3 coding sequence is TGTGCCAGCAGTACAGGGGGCTCTGGAAACACCATATATTTT.

The CDR3 protein is CASSLGADRGLSGNTIYF. The CDR3 DNA reads as TGTGCCAGCAGCTTAGGTGCGGACAGGGGGCTTTCTGGAAACACCATATATTTT. The V gene is TRBV7-9, the J gene TRBJ1-3, with 11 bases aligning to TRBD1. The CDR3 runs 18 residues. Germline CDR1 SEHNR, CDR2 FQNEAQ (reference sequence). V was clipped by 1 base and J by 1 base; unmatched bases: 6.

The J gene is TRBJ1-2, the V gene TRBV6-5; TRBD1 is a possible D gene (5 bases). Trimming cost V 6 bases and J 2 bases, with 10 bases left between them. The CDR3 has 13 residues. Per germline, CDR1 MNHEY and CDR2 SVGAGI. DNA for the CDR3: TGTGCCAGCAGGCCCCGGGGGAACTATGGCTACACCTTC. Its translation: CASRPRGNYGYTF.

J is TRBJ2-7 and V is TRBV7-9; 7 bases agree with TRBD1. CDR1 is SEHNR and CDR2 is FQNEAQ in the germline V gene (reference sequence). Trimming removed 5 bases from V and 3 bases from J; junction bases left unmatched: 4. The CDR3 contains 13 residues. CDR3 amino acids: CASSLQGNYEQYF. Written as DNA, the CDR3 is TGTGCCAGCAGCCTACAGGGGAACTACGAGCAGTACTTC.

The chain is built from TRBV5-4 and TRBJ2-4, with 9 bases aligning to TRBD1. Germline CDR1 is SGHNT and CDR2 is YYREEE (reference sequence). CDR3 size: 15 residues. V dropped 3 bases and J dropped 5; count of bases not matched to a gene: 6. The DNA of the CDR3 is TGTGCCAGCAGCTCGGGACAGGGTTATGAAAACATTCAGTACTTC. Translated: CASSSGQGYENIQYF.

Remarks on this clone: A junction boundary mismatches the germline segment, possibly from a read error. V is TRBV6-1 and J is TRBJ2-7; TRBD1 aligns across 7 bases. This CDR3 is built from 15 residues. Looked up from germline, CDR1 is MNHNS and CDR2 is SASEGT. The CDR3 DNA reads TGTGCCAGCAGCGAAGACCGACAGGGACCCTACGAGCAGTACTTC. Residues: CASSEDRQGPYEQYF.

The V call is TRBV6-5, the J call TRBJ2-7, with a tentative D call TRBD1 (5 bases). The length of the CDR3 is 13 residues. The V end lost 6 bases, the J end lost 4 bases, and 13 bases lay between the germline ends. Germline V CDR1 and CDR2: MNHEY, SVGAGI. CDR3 coding DNA: TGTGCCAGCAGACAACTACAGGTGTACGAGCAGTACTTC. Translation: CASRQLQVYEQYF.